Given below is one T cell receptor (beta chain) in context. In germline, CDR1 is MRHNA, CDR2 SNTAGT. V lost 4 bases and J lost 5; bases outside the gene matches: 1. CDR3 length: 14 amino acids. The sample belongs to a study of cytomegalovirus exposure and HLA in healthy donors. The PCR employed 60 Vbeta primers together with 13 Jbeta primers. The method was immunoSEQ multiplex PCR; TCRdb's version includes in-frame clones alone and lacks a portion of them. The sample carries 200,000 or so clones, around 77% recorded once. The sequencing sample was made of PBMCs. The chain carries TRBV6-4 and TRBJ2-2, with 10 positions matching TRBD1. The receptor was derived from a woman in her twenties or thirties in good health and CMV-seronegative. The CDR3, as DNA: TGTGCCAGCAGTGGACAGGGGGCAACCGGGGAGCTGTTTTTT. Protein product: CASSGQGATGELFF.